This TCR beta chain was recovered during a study of blood T cell repertoires in COVID-19. This clone was counted a single time. V was trimmed by 0 bases and J by 8 bases, leaving 11 bases between them. Germline CDR1 SGDLS, CDR2 YYNGEE. This CDR3 is 13 amino acids long. Profiled with immunoSEQ multiplex PCR; TCRdb holds only in-frame clones, not every one. Of about 190,000 clones listed, approximately 80% are singletons. The sequence came from a man aged 55 to 70 with acute or convalescent COVID-19. This chain joins TRBV9 and TRBJ1-2; D unresolved. The sample was peripheral blood. The CDR3 DNA reads TGTGCCAGCAGCGTAGCTCCCGCTGGCGGCTACACCTTC. The encoded protein is CASSVAPAGGYTF.